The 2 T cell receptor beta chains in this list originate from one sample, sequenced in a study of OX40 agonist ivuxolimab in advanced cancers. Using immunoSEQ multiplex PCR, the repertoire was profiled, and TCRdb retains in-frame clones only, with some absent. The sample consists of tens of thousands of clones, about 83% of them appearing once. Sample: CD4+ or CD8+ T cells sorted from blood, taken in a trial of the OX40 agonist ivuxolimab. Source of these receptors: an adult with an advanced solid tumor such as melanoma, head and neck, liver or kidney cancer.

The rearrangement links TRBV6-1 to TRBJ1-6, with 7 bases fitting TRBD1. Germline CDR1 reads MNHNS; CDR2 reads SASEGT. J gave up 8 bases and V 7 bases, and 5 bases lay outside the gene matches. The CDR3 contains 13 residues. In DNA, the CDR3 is TGTGCCAGCAACCGGGACAGAGATTCACCCCTCCACTTT. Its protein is CASNRDRDSPLHF.

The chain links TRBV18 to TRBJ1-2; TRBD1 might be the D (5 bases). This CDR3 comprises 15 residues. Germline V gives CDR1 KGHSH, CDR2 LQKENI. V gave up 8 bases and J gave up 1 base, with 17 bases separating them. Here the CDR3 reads CASRSGRQGNYGYTF. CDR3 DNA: TGTGCCAGCCGGAGTGGGAGGCAGGGTAACTATGGCTACACCTTC.